The rows below give T cell receptor beta chains drawn from one sample of a study of CXCR3-negative and CXCR3-positive naive CD8 T cells. TCRdb re-analyzed the 5' RACE reads; it lists each CDR3 protein once, without DNA. The sample has some 150,000 distinct CDR3 sequences, and its top ten clones hold around 0.44%. Sequenced material: naive CXCR3+ CD8+ T cells from blood. These receptors all come from a human donor in good health. Some clones in this sample may be carry-over from other donors' samples. Each CDR3 is given with its conserved first and last residue.

J: TRBJ1-2; V: TRBV15; CDR3: CATSRGRDYGYTF
J: TRBJ1-2; V: TRBV29-1; CDR3: CSVDSQRSPGYTF
J: TRBJ2-3; V: TRBV6-1; CDR3: CASTELAGGAPDTQYF
J: TRBJ1-1; V: TRBV10-3; CDR3: CAISEPGTMGPNTEAFF
J: TRBJ2-3; V: TRBV7-9; CDR3: CASSPPFGGDTDTQYF
J: TRBJ2-7; V: TRBV27; CDR3: CASSLSFKGHEQYF
J: TRBJ2-5; V: TRBV28; CDR3: CASMNPRETQYF
J: TRBJ1-1; V: TRBV4-3; CDR3: CASSQDERQATEAFF
J: TRBJ2-7; V: TRBV27; CDR3: CASSLSDSYEQYF
J: TRBJ1-6; V: TRBV4-3; CDR3: CASSQRLDHNSPLHF
J: TRBJ2-7; V: TRBV5-1; CDR3: CASSLEGFDEQYF
J: TRBJ1-3; V: TRBV4-3; CDR3: CASSQDRIGMGNTIYF
J: TRBJ1-5; V: TRBV28; CDR3: CASRPQGSSSNQPQHF
J: TRBJ2-5; V: TRBV28; CDR3: CASNLEDRRGETQYF
J: TRBJ2-7; V: TRBV11-2; CDR3: CASSLSGMTVEQYF
J: TRBJ2-7; V: TRBV29-1; CDR3: CSVEAPLGRDTQYF
J: TRBJ2-3; V: TRBV6-6; CDR3: CASSGGPLDTQYF
J: TRBJ2-7; V: TRBV3-1; CDR3: CASSQRPSSLYEQYF